This T cell receptor (beta chain) was found in a study of cytomegalovirus exposure and HLA in healthy donors. Study-wide findings and caveats: For most TCR beta V segments, an earlier analysis put the productive rate at about 87% or about 30% of the time. Of the V segments, some could not be distinguished, including TRBV6-2 and TRBV6-3, and were excluded. CMV serostatus was the only immune exposure information that was available.

The CDR3 is 12 amino acids. Germline assignment: CDR1 LNHNV and CDR2 YYDKDF (reference sequence). The V and J ends lost 2 bases and 7 bases respectively, with 5 bases between them. The table lists this clone with a few counts. Its antigen is undetermined. A multiplex PCR was run with 60 Vbeta primers and 13 Jbeta primers. Sequencing was performed with immunoSEQ multiplex PCR; in TCRdb, only in-frame clones are kept and a portion is missing. The profile covers 130,000 or so clones, with 82% appearing a single time and around 1.9% taken by the ten largest. The sequencing sample was made of PBMCs. This receptor was obtained from a woman in her thirties or forties in good health and CMV-seronegative. The V and J genes are TRBV15 and TRBJ2-2, with no clear D. The CDR3 DNA is TGTGCCACCAGCAGAAATAACGGGGAGCTGTTTTTT. This translates into CATSRNNGELFF.